This T cell receptor (beta chain) comes out of a study of shared clonotypes between healthy human individuals. As for this clone: Its specificity is unknown.

The donors were all Caucasian adults (living in Nashville, Tennessee). V was shortened by 5 bases and J by 0 bases, with 9 bases between the two germline ends. Germline assignment: CDR1 SGDLS and CDR2 YYNGEE. The CDR3 runs to 14 residues. Study findings and constraints: Naive subsets generally had larger estimated richness than memory subsets.

A roughly 220 ng quantity of DNA, 29,000 or so T cell genomes, went into the sorted-subset replicate PCRs. The protocol was immunoSEQ multiplex PCR, while the TCRdb copy is restricted to in-frame clones and leaves out a portion. The sample carries millions of clones, 90% to 95% recorded once. This sequence was found in a man aged 18 to 30 in good health. The chain is built from TRBV9 and TRBJ1-3; tentative D call: TRBD1 (6 bases). The sample consisted of naive CD4+ T cells sorted from blood. This sample's subset: CD45RA+ positively selected. The CDR3, as DNA: TGTGCCAGCAGACAGGGTTTCTCTGGAAACACCATATATTTT. Its translation is CASRQGFSGNTIYF.